What follows are 9 T cell receptor beta chains derived from one specimen sequenced in a study of monozygotic twins with cystic fibrosis. The data were produced by immunoSEQ multiplex PCR, yet TCRdb's version contains in-frame clones alone and is incomplete. The table shows approximately 25,000 clones, with 85% to 95% occurring only once. The sequencing input was blood. These receptors were obtained from a girl aged 2 to 9 with cystic fibrosis.

The chain joins TRBV2 to TRBJ1-6; D might be TRBD1 (6 bases). Germline loops: CDR1 SNHLY, CDR2 FYNNEI. Trimming removed 1 base at V and 7 bases at J, with 8 bases between. The CDR3 runs to 14 residues. CDR3: CASSEEGQNSPLHF. The CDR3 region has the DNA TGTGCCAGCAGTGAAGAAGGACAGAATTCACCCCTCCACTTT.

CDR3 in DNA: TGCGCCAGCAGCTTGGCCCCAACATCAAGGGCTTTCTTT. This translates into CASSLAPTSRAFF. This sequence joins TRBV5-1 and TRBJ1-1; D gene unclear. This CDR3 is built from 13 residues. Germline V gene sequence: CDR1 SGHRS, CDR2 YFSETQ. Trimming shortened V by 0 bases and J by 11 bases, and 14 bases separated the two germline ends.

V usage is TRBV4-3 and J usage is TRBJ1-2; no definite D call. The V gene lost 0 bases and the J gene lost 6 bases, with 11 bases spanning the gap. This CDR3 is 14 amino acids long. CDR1 and CDR2 from the germline V gene are LGHNA and YSLEER. The CDR3 is CASSQEVGSHGYTF. The CDR3 DNA reads TGCGCCAGCAGCCAAGAAGTTGGGAGTCATGGCTACACCTTC.

This clone appeared a few times. The gene calls are TRBV18 and TRBJ1-2; TRBD1 might be the D (5 bases). CDR1 KGHSH and CDR2 LQKENI come from the germline V gene. There are 15 residues in the CDR3. V was pared by 4 bases and J by 3 bases, with 15 bases between. CDR3 region: CASSHFRAPYYGYTF. The CDR3 bases are TGTGCCAGCTCACATTTCAGGGCGCCGTACTATGGCTACACCTTC.

V is TRBV28 and J is TRBJ2-3; perhaps D is TRBD1 or TRBD2 (5 bases each). Germline V gives CDR1 MDHEN, CDR2 SYDVKM. The CDR3 has 14 amino acids. Trimming cost V 5 bases and J 4 bases, with 13 bases left between them. CDR3 protein: CASSGRGLADTQYF. The CDR3 DNA follows: TGTGCCAGCAGTGGCCGGGGCTTGGCAGATACGCAGTATTTT.

The V gene is TRBV7-9, the J gene TRBJ1-2; D remains ambiguous. Deletions cut 5 bases from V and 5 bases from J, with 15 bases between. The germline gives CDR1 SEHNR, CDR2 FQNEAQ (reference sequence). The CDR3 loop spans 14 amino acids. As DNA, the CDR3 is TGTGCCAGCAGCCCCGACATGTGGATGTATGGCTACACCTTC. Its translation is CASSPDMWMYGYTF.

The V and J genes are TRBV9 and TRBJ1-6; D possibly corresponds to TRBD1 (5 bases). The CDR3 has 13 amino acids. V shed 10 bases and J shed 5 bases, with 13 bases lying between them. From germline, CDR1 is SGDLS and CDR2 YYNGEE. The CDR3 protein is CASGRGDNSPLHF. CDR3 DNA: TGTGCCTCAGGAAGGGGAGATAATTCACCCCTCCACTTT.

V is TRBV30 and J is TRBJ1-1; D ambiguous. Germline V lookup: CDR1 GTSNPN, CDR2 SVGIG (reference sequence). CDR3 length: 13 residues. V was shortened by 5 bases and J by 3 bases, with 13 bases between the two germline ends. CDR3 residues: CAWSADLDTEAFF. DNA of the CDR3: TGTGCCTGGTCCGCCGATCTGGACACTGAAGCTTTCTTT. Complete variable domain (other parts from reference TRBV30 and TRBJ1-1): SQTIHQWPATLVQPVGSPLSLECTVEGTSNPNLYWYRQAAGRGLQLLFYSVGIGQISSEVPQNLSASRPQDRQFILSSKKLLLSDSGFYLCAWSADLDTEAFFGQGTRLTVV.

The chain is built from TRBV29-1 and TRBJ2-1; the D is unclear. Germline V lookup: CDR1 SQVTM, CDR2 ANQGSEA. This CDR3 region has 13 residues. The ends were cut back, 1 base at V and 10 bases at J, with 14 bases in the middle. This chain's CDR3 is CSVEGSLVDEQFF. CDR3 bases: TGCAGCGTTGAAGGTTCGCTAGTAGACGAGCAGTTCTTC.